The clone carrying this T cell receptor (beta chain) was recorded a few times. The CDR3 extends over 15 amino acids. Germline CDR1 MGHRA, CDR2 YSYEKL. V lost 4 bases, J lost 6 bases, and 13 bases lay in between. The data stem from a study of cytomegalovirus exposure and HLA in healthy donors. Amplification used 60 Vbeta primers and 13 Jbeta primers. Assay: immunoSEQ multiplex PCR; the TCRdb copy retains only in-frame clones and omits some. In the table there are roughly 130,000 clones, roughly 68% of which are singletons. This clonotype originated in a woman aged 45-65 years in good health and CMV-seropositive. The sequenced sample consisted of PBMCs. The V and J genes are TRBV4-1 and TRBJ1-6, with a possible D match to TRBD1 (5 bases). The CDR3 DNA sequence: TGCGCCAGCAGCCTGGGGCTACAGATTAATTCACCCCTCCACTTT. This codes for CASSLGLQINSPLHF.